The T cell receptor beta chain under discussion was sequenced for a study of cytomegalovirus exposure and HLA in healthy donors. Study-level findings and limits: Most likely, a cluster of highly shared sequence variants arose as a sequencing artifact. TCR beta V segments were, for the most part, productive about 87% or about 30% of the time in an earlier analysis. Later work found that TCR association rates differed between HLA loci; DRB1 had the most and HLA-C the fewest. Cytomegalovirus status was reportedly diagnosed by the classifier with high sensitivity and specificity.

The CDR3 extends over 14 amino acids. The trim removed 4 bases at V and 6 bases at J, leaving 3 bases unmatched. The germline V gene encodes CDR1 MGHRA and CDR2 YSYEKL. This clone turned up a few times. What it binds is not known. Amplification used 60 Vbeta primers and 13 Jbeta primers. The repertoire was sequenced with immunoSEQ multiplex PCR; TCRdb's copy has only in-frame clones and lacks some. This sample has about 150,000 clones, with approximately 80% found just once. The TCR was taken from a woman aged 18-29 years in good health and CMV-seronegative. Material: PBMCs. The J gene is TRBJ1-4, the V gene TRBV4-1; 9 bases fit TRBD1. The CDR3 sequence: CASSPGTGYEKLFF. CDR3 coding DNA: TGCGCCAGCAGCCCCGGGACAGGGTATGAAAAACTGTTTTTT.